This TCR beta chain emerged from a study of cytomegalovirus exposure and HLA in healthy donors. The study, taken as a whole, reports: Upon later analysis, HLA-associated TCR beta chains proved more clonally expanded than other, equally common chains.

V lost 7 bases and J lost 2, with 16 bases in between. There are 15 residues in the CDR3. CDR1 MNHEY and CDR2 SVGAGI come from the germline V gene. This clone has more than one count but fewer than ten. Its matching antigen is unknown. The primer mix had 60 Vbeta and 13 Jbeta primers. Method: immunoSEQ multiplex PCR; TCRdb's copy keeps in-frame clones and lacks some. The sample has about 160,000 clones; approximately 78% are singletons. The chain combines TRBV6-5 with TRBJ2-3; D perhaps matches TRBD1 (5 bases). The sequenced sample was PBMCs. The TCR originated in a woman between 18 and 30 years old in good health and CMV-seronegative. The CDR3 loop is CASTPGQGITDTQYF. The DNA of the CDR3 is TGTGCCAGCACCCCCGGGCAGGGAATCACAGATACGCAGTATTTT.